The 4 T cell receptor beta chains listed next were all sequenced from one sample in a study of shared clonotypes between healthy human individuals (dated by TCRdb to 2020 to 2022). Libraries were made using the immunoSEQ multiplex PCR assay. This is the immuneACCESS table as TCRdb keeps it, with only in-frame sequences that have V and J called. A part of the clones is gone; compared with another copy, unresolved V genes explain less than half, and the rest is unexplained. The sample table shows more than 400,000 clones, and around 96% are seen once. Approximately 0.062% of the sample is in the top ten clones. The material sequenced was naive CD4+ T cells sorted from blood. In the paper's terms, the cell subset or site label means: CD45RA+ positively selected. These receptors all stem from a woman aged 25 to 45 in good health.

The CDR3 spells CASSQAGQGTGELFF. The DNA for the CDR3 is TGTGCCAGCAGCCAAGCGGGGCAGGGAACCGGGGAGCTGTTTTTT. The J gene is TRBJ2-2, the V gene TRBV4-2, with D perhaps being TRBD1 or TRBD2 (5 bases each). Deletions cut 1 base from V and 5 bases from J, with 11 bases between. Germline V gives CDR1 LGHNA, CDR2 YNFKEQ. CDR3 size: 15 residues.

The chain has TRBV5-1 and TRBJ2-5, with TRBD1 matching 11 bases. The better agreement between TRBJ2-7 and the DNA end casts doubt on the J call. Looked up from germline, CDR1 is SGHRS and CDR2 is YFSETQ. The CDR3 loop spans 14 amino acids. The DNA for the CDR3 is TGCGCCAGCAGCAGTCCCGGGACAGGGGGCGAGCAGTACTTC. The encoded protein is CASSSPGTGGEQYF.

The genes are TRBV28 and TRBJ2-1; 8 positions match TRBD2. The CDR3 extends over 15 amino acids. J was trimmed by 8 bases and V by 6 bases; bases with no gene match: 12. In germline, CDR1 is MDHEN, CDR2 SYDVKM. CDR3 nucleotide sequence: TGTGCCAGCAGACTTATGCGGCTAGCGGGCGATGAGCAGTTCTTC. Translation: CASRLMRLAGDEQFF.

The chain has TRBV5-5 and TRBJ1-1, with D perhaps TRBD1 (6 bases). The CDR3 loop spans 17 amino acids. Per the germline V gene, CDR1 is SGHKS and CDR2 is YYEKEE (reference sequence). The V end lost 0 bases, the J end lost 0 bases, and 15 bases lay between the germline ends. CDR3 residues: CASSLAAQGFMNTEAFF. The CDR3 DNA sequence: TGTGCCAGCAGCTTGGCCGCGCAGGGGTTCATGAACACTGAAGCTTTCTTT.